Following are 5 T cell receptor beta chains from one sample sequenced in a study of T cells in Graves' hyperthyroidism and ophthalmopathy. TCR beta CDR3 regions were amplified from RNA transcripts. First-round RT-PCR of the TCR CDR3 relied on the HTBI primer set. TCRdb used MiXCR to reprocess the multiplex PCR reads, holding one entry per CDR3 protein. Seen here are hundreds of thousands of distinct CDR3 sequences, roughly 50% observed once, and the top ten hold nearly 8.5%. Sample: peripheral blood or thyroid tissue (not recorded which). Receptors were obtained from a woman between 18 and 30 years old with Graves' hyperthyroidism.

This clonotype was seen more than once but under ten times. The V gene is TRBV6-1, the J gene TRBJ1-2; D is uncertain. The CDR3 is 15 residues long. Germline V gene data show CDR1 as MNHNS and CDR2 as SASEGT. V gave up 5 bases and J gave up 3 bases, with 16 bases separating them. The CDR3 protein is CASSYRGLSDYGYTF. DNA of the CDR3: TGTGCCAGCAGTTACCGAGGACTATCAGACTATGGCTACACCTTC.

The gene calls are TRBV10-3 and TRBJ2-5; TRBD1 might be the D (6 bases). Deletions cut 3 bases from V and 11 bases from J, with 22 bases between. CDR3 length: 15 residues. Germline V gives CDR1 ENHRY, CDR2 SYGVKD. CDR3 nucleotides: TGTGCCATCAGTGACGTCCTGGGGGCGACAGATACGCAGTACTTC. This gives the protein CAISDVLGATDTQYF.

This clonotype came up a few times. This chain connects TRBV9 to TRBJ2-7; the match to TRBD2 covers 7 bases. V shed 0 bases, J shed 2 bases, and the junction held 5 bases outside the gene matches. The CDR3 is 15 amino acids. CDR1 and CDR2 from the germline V gene are SGDLS and YYNGEE. As DNA, the CDR3 is TGTGCCAGCAGCGTAGCTGGCGGGAGAACCTACGAGCAGTACTTC. Its protein is CASSVAGGRTYEQYF.

This chain joins TRBV7-2 and TRBJ1-1; no definite D call. Deletions cut 5 bases from V and 8 bases from J, with 21 bases between. Germline lookup yields CDR1 SGHTA and CDR2 FQGNSA. There are 15 residues in the CDR3. The CDR3 region has the DNA TGTGCCAGCAGCCAAGATTGGGCGGCTTTAGGCGAAGCTTTCTTT. As protein: CASSQDWAALGEAFF.

This clonotype turned up a few times. J is TRBJ2-2 and V is TRBV29-1, with 8 bases aligning to TRBD2. The CDR3 has 12 residues. Looked up from germline, CDR1 is SQVTM and CDR2 is ANQGSEA. Trimming removed 5 bases from V and 8 bases from J; junction bases left unmatched: 4. The CDR3 sequence is CSVLSGTGELFF. As DNA, the CDR3 is TGCAGCGTTCTTAGCGGGACGGGGGAGCTGTTTTTT.